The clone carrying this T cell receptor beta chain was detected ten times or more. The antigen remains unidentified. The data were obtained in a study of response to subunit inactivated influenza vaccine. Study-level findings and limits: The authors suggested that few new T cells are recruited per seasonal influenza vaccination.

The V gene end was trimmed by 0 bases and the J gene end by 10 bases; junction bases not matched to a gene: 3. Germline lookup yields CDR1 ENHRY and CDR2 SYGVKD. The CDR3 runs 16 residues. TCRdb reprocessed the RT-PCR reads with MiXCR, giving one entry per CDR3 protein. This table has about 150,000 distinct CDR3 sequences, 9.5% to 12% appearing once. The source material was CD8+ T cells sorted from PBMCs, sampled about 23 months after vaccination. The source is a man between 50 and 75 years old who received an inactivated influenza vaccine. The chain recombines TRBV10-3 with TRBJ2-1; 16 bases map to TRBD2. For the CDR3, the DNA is TGTGCCATCAGTGAGTCGGGACTAGCGGGGGGGCTCGAGCAGTTCTTC. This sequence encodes CAISESGLAGGLEQFF.